Below are 26 T cell receptor beta chains sequenced from a single sample in a study of blood T cell repertoires in COVID-19. Sequencing was performed with immunoSEQ multiplex PCR; in TCRdb, only in-frame clones are kept and a portion is missing. Among 95,000 to 150,000 clones listed, about 83% were seen once. The material sequenced was PBMCs or T cells enriched from blood (not recorded which). All receptors come from a woman in her 30s who had recovered from COVID-19.

The V and J genes are TRBV28 and TRBJ2-7; D may be TRBD1 (6 bases). With 2 bases removed from V and 2 bases from J, the gap between germline ends came to 10 bases. Germline V gene data show CDR1 as MDHEN and CDR2 as SYDVKM. The CDR3 totals 14 residues. The CDR3 sequence: CASSLPGTTYEQYF. The CDR3 nucleotides are TGTGCCAGCAGTTTACCCGGGACAACCTACGAGCAGTACTTC.

J is TRBJ2-2 and V is TRBV5-4; weak D call: TRBD2 (5 bases). Trimming left V 0 bases short and J 5 bases short, with 14 bases between. Germline CDR1 and CDR2: SGHNT and YYREEE (reference sequence). The CDR3 loop spans 16 amino acids. Here the CDR3 DNA reads TGTGCCAGCAGCTTGGCCACGGAGGTCGGGACCGGGGAGCTGTTTTTT. Protein sequence: CASSLATEVGTGELFF.

The chain links TRBV19 to TRBJ2-3, with TRBD2 as a possible D gene (5 bases). Trimming pared 5 bases from V and 2 bases from J, leaving 11 bases between. This CDR3 contains 14 residues. CDR1 and CDR2 from the germline V gene are LNHDA and SQIVND (reference sequence). CDR3 residues: CASSFRGNTDTQYF. The CDR3 DNA sequence: TGTGCCAGTAGTTTTCGGGGAAACACAGATACGCAGTATTTT.

The rearrangement joins TRBV21-1 to TRBJ1-2; no DNA check was done on the table's D call, TRBD1. TRBV21-1 is noted as a pseudogene. The CDR3 runs to 14 residues. CDR3 coding DNA: TGTGCCAGCAGCAATCAGACAGGGGGCAATGGCTACACCTTC. It codes for CASSNQTGGNGYTF.

This clone has more than one count but fewer than ten. The chain couples TRBV7-3 to TRBJ2-2; 7 nucleotides line up with TRBD2. This CDR3 region has 15 residues. With 2 bases clipped from V and 1 base from J, the junction kept 1 base outside the gene matches. Germline V gene sequence: CDR1 SGHTA, CDR2 FQGTGA. Here the CDR3 DNA reads TGTGCCAGCAGCTTAGGCGGGAGGAACACCGGGGAGCTGTTTTTT. This encodes CASSLGGRNTGELFF.

V is TRBV6-5 and J is TRBJ2-5; 10 bases are a match to TRBD1. The J segment lost 2 bases and the V segment lost 2 bases, leaving 2 bases of the junction unmatched. Germline assignment: CDR1 MNHEY and CDR2 SVGAGI. The CDR3 spans 15 residues. CDR3 protein: CASSYGTGEQETQYF. CDR3 sequence (DNA): TGTGCCAGCAGTTACGGGACAGGGGAACAAGAGACCCAGTACTTC.

The chain is built from TRBV2 and TRBJ1-6; no reliable D call. From germline, CDR1 is SNHLY and CDR2 FYNNEI. V was shortened by 6 bases and J by 7 bases, with 4 bases between the two germline ends. The CDR3 has 11 residues. CDR3 loop: CASRRNSPLHF. The CDR3 nucleotides read TGTGCCAGCAGGCGGAATTCACCCCTCCACTTT.

The chain carries TRBV13 and TRBJ1-5; 7 bases are shared with TRBD1. This CDR3 is built from 15 residues. Germline assignment: CDR1 PRHDT and CDR2 FYEKMQ (reference sequence). V was pared by 5 bases and J by 7 bases, with 11 bases of the junction left unmatched. Here the CDR3 DNA reads TGTGCCAGCAGCAGAGGTCGACAGGGAAGGCAGCCCCAGCATTTT. This gives the protein CASSRGRQGRQPQHF.

V usage is TRBV9 and J usage is TRBJ2-1; tentative D call: TRBD2 (5 bases). CDR1 and CDR2 from the germline V gene are SGDLS and YYNGEE. CDR3 length: 15 residues. V was trimmed by 2 bases and J by 0 bases, leaving 9 bases between them. This CDR3 reads CASSVGESSYNEQFF. The CDR3 DNA reads as TGTGCCAGCAGCGTGGGAGAGAGCTCCTACAATGAGCAGTTCTTC.

This clone was seen just once. CDR3 coding DNA: TGTGCCAGCAGCCAAAACCAGCCAGACTGGGTGGAGACCCAGTACTTC. It codes for CASSQNQPDWVETQYF. The chain recombines TRBV3-1 (or the pseudogene TRBV3-2) with TRBJ2-5; the D is unclear. The V end lost 2 bases, the J end lost 5 bases, and 18 bases lay between the germline ends. This CDR3 region has 16 residues. Germline CDR1 and CDR2: LGHDT and YNNKEL (reference sequence).

This chain connects TRBV5-5 to TRBJ2-5; D is perhaps TRBD2 (6 bases). Germline CDR1 reads SGHKS; CDR2 reads YYEKEE (reference sequence). This CDR3 contains 18 residues. The V end was cut by 5 bases, the J end by 1 base, with 24 bases between. Written as DNA, the CDR3 is TGTGCCAGCAGGTTAGGGGTACTAGCAACTTCGGGCCAAGAGACCCAGTACTTC. This encodes CASRLGVLATSGQETQYF.

The rearrangement links TRBV5-1 to TRBJ1-4, with 7 bases identical to TRBD1. After removal of 4 bases from V and 8 bases from J, the junction contained 11 bases not matched to a gene. There are 15 residues in the CDR3. Germline V lookup: CDR1 SGHRS, CDR2 YFSETQ. CDR3: CASSASGQQSEKLFF. The CDR3 DNA sequence: TGCGCCAGCAGCGCGTCGGGACAGCAATCCGAAAAACTGTTTTTT.

The rearrangement uses TRBV5-6 and TRBJ2-6; D uncertain. The CDR3 consists of 15 residues. V was cut by 6 bases and J by 0 bases, with 10 bases left in between. Germline-derived CDR1 and CDR2 are SGHDT and YYEEEE. CDR3 protein: CASKNPSSGANVLTF. The CDR3 coding sequence is TGTGCCAGCAAAAACCCTAGCTCTGGGGCCAACGTCCTGACTTTC.

The V gene is TRBV4-3, the J gene TRBJ2-7, with 7 bases fitting TRBD1. The CDR3 loop spans 15 amino acids. With V trimmed by 1 base and J by 3 bases, 6 bases remained unmatched. Germline V gene data show CDR1 as LGHNA and CDR2 as YSLEER. The CDR3 region has the DNA TGCGCCAGCAGCCAAGGCAGGACAGGCCTCTACGAGCAGTACTTC. Protein product: CASSQGRTGLYEQYF.

The V and J genes are TRBV2 and TRBJ1-5; TRBD1 aligns across 7 bases. This CDR3 spans 15 amino acids. The V gene's germline CDR1 is SNHLY and CDR2 FYNNEI. The V and J ends lost 6 bases and 4 bases, in that order; junction bases with no gene match: 9. In nucleotides, the CDR3 is TGTGCCAGCAGGGGGACATGGGACAGAAATCAGCCCCAGCATTTT. Translating it yields CASRGTWDRNQPQHF.

V gene TRBV29-1 combines with J gene TRBJ2-1; TRBD2 matches at 7 bases. V lost 3 bases to trimming and J lost 9 bases; unmatched junction nucleotides: 8. This CDR3 is built from 13 residues. Germline V lookup: CDR1 SQVTM, CDR2 ANQGSEA. The CDR3 DNA reads as TGCAGCGTTGAGGGGACTACCTGGAGTGAGCAGTTCTTC. Its translation is CSVEGTTWSEQFF.

CDR3 in DNA: TGTGCCAGTAGGCCCCTGACAGGGTCTAGCAATCAGCCCCAGCATTTT. Protein sequence: CASRPLTGSSNQPQHF. The chain has TRBV19 and TRBJ1-5; 7 bases are a match to TRBD1. Germline V CDR1 and CDR2: LNHDA, SQIVND (reference sequence). The length of the CDR3 is 16 residues. With 6 bases clipped from V and 0 bases from J, the junction kept 8 bases outside the gene matches.

This clone was picked up one time. This sequence joins TRBV27 and TRBJ1-3; D gene ambiguous. Per germline, CDR1 MNHEY and CDR2 SMNVEV (reference sequence). This CDR3 spans 14 amino acids. V shed 5 bases and J shed 2 bases, with 10 bases lying between them. The CDR3 sequence is CASSKTRTGNTIYF. The CDR3 DNA sequence: TGTGCCAGCAGTAAAACACGAACTGGAAACACCATATATTTT.

This clone was picked up a small number of times. The chain couples TRBV4-1 to TRBJ1-2, with 8 bases fitting TRBD1. Germline V CDR1 and CDR2: MGHRA, YSYEKL. The CDR3 has 17 amino acids. Trimming at V came to 3 bases and at J to 3 bases, leaving 12 bases not matched to a gene. CDR3 sequence: CASSQTVRDRYDYGYTF. Here the CDR3 DNA reads TGCGCCAGCAGCCAGACAGTCCGGGACAGGTATGACTATGGCTACACCTTC.

This clone was observed once. The gene calls are TRBV21-1 and TRBJ2-7; the table's D call TRBD2 went unverified against the DNA. TRBV21-1 is marked as a pseudogene. This CDR3 spans 11 amino acids. The CDR3 here is CASSVFGEQYF. CDR3 nucleotides: TGTGCCAGCAGCGTCTTCGGCGAGCAGTACTTC.

The chain has TRBV21-1 and TRBJ2-1; the D call of TRBD2 is as the table states it, not checked on the DNA. TRBV21-1 is marked as a pseudogene. This CDR3 is 19 amino acids long. For the CDR3, the DNA is TGTGCCAGCAGCAAAACCCCGGGGGTAGCGGGAGGGCCTAGGAATGAGCAGTTCTTC. Its protein is CASSKTPGVAGGPRNEQFF.

The rearrangement links TRBV7-9 to TRBJ1-2; 9 nucleotides match TRBD1. From germline, CDR1 is SEHNR and CDR2 FQNEAQ (reference sequence). CDR3 size: 16 residues. V lost 5 bases, J lost 7 bases, and 14 bases stayed unmatched. This CDR3 reads CASSPRLTGGGLGYTF. CDR3 coding DNA: TGTGCCAGCAGCCCGAGATTAACAGGGGGCGGACTTGGCTACACCTTC.

The rearrangement joins TRBV28 to TRBJ1-4; weak D call: TRBD1 (6 bases). The V end was cut by 5 bases, the J end by 4 bases, with 14 bases between. The CDR3 is made up of 15 amino acids. Germline assignment: CDR1 MDHEN and CDR2 SYDVKM. CDR3 region: CASSMAGANNEKLFF. The CDR3 bases are TGTGCCAGCAGTATGGCAGGGGCGAATAATGAAAAACTGTTTTTT.

This chain joins TRBV6-5 and TRBJ1-5; D gene uncertain. The CDR3 extends over 16 amino acids. V was shortened by 0 bases and J by 0 bases, with 9 bases between the two germline ends. From germline, CDR1 is MNHEY and CDR2 SVGAGI. The DNA of the CDR3 is TGTGCCAGCAGTTACTCACGACAAAATAGCAATCAGCCCCAGCATTTT. Protein: CASSYSRQNSNQPQHF.

This sequence joins TRBV7-3 and TRBJ2-3; 8 bases fit TRBD2. Germline values: CDR1 SGHTA, CDR2 FQGTGA. The CDR3 loop spans 15 amino acids. V shed 5 bases, J shed 6 bases, and the junction held 10 bases outside the gene matches. The CDR3 DNA reads TGTGCCAGCAGCCCCGGGGGGGCGCAGGGGGATACGCAGTATTTT. This encodes CASSPGGAQGDTQYF.

The chain has TRBV19 and TRBJ1-4; 7 bases are a match to TRBD1. The J segment lost 3 bases and the V segment lost 6 bases, leaving 7 bases of the junction unmatched. The CDR3 extends over 15 amino acids. Germline loops: CDR1 LNHDA, CDR2 SQIVND (reference sequence). The CDR3 reads CASRPSGQPNEKLFF. CDR3 DNA: TGTGCCAGTAGACCATCGGGACAGCCTAATGAAAAACTGTTTTTT.